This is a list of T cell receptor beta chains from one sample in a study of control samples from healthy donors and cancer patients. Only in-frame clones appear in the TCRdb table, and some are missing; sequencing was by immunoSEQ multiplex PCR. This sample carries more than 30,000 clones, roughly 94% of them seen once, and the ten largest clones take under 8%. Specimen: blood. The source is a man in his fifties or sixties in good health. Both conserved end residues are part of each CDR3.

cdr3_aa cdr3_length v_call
CASSSDPTGAITEAFF 16 TRBV7-2
CASSNQGAAYGYTF 14 TRBV5-4
CASSLDRANTQYF 13 TRBV28
CASSYSRQGDYGYTF 15 TRBV6-5
CASSLAAGVGQPQHF 15 TRBV7-6
CASSEIQGKQPQHF 14 TRBV5-1
CASSKQGGRNIQYF 14 TRBV6-2/TRBV6-3
CASSSLRQGYMNTEAFF 17 TRBV28
CASSYSTGIGYTF 13 TRBV6-2/TRBV6-3
CASSLQGPTEAFF 13 TRBV28
CASSYRSSGLSSYNSPLHF 19 TRBV6-2/TRBV6-3
CASSPIQGASMNTEAFF 17 TRBV5-1
CASSDMYEQYF 11 TRBV6-1
CASSLEGRRRTEAFF 15 TRBV28
CASSSFLMGSTEAFF 15 TRBV7-2
CASSPPGLAGNEQFF 15 TRBV7-9
CASSLNSQASQNIQYF 16 TRBV23-1
CASSFGRGTEAFF 13 TRBV5-4
CATSDLALSSGTYNEQFF 18 TRBV24-1
CAWREGNGITFF 12 TRBV30
CASRQPIGSTNEKLFF 16 TRBV2
CASSLQGVATEAFF 14 TRBV7-2
CASLSTSYNEQFF 13 TRBV19
CASSEQGRGADEQYF 15 TRBV9
CASSYRDPSISGETQYF 17 TRBV6-2/TRBV6-3
CAISEGQIKWKTGNQPQHF 19 TRBV10-3
CASSSGAGWTEAFF 14 TRBV7-9
CASSSLRDNNSPLHF 15 TRBV5-4
CASSLGQGPAYEQYF 15 TRBV27
CASSYSMGGITEAFF 15 TRBV6-2/TRBV6-3
CASSYSQGRYGGYTF 15 TRBV6-5
CASSLTGQGADNEQFF 16 TRBV5-1
CASSALGGIGELFF 14 TRBV28
CASSRDGPTYGYTF 14 TRBV6-2/TRBV6-3
CASKGQGSGNTEAFF 15 TRBV19
CASRRGDSSNQPQHF 15 TRBV6-5
CASRAGVNTEAFF 13 TRBV6-4
CASSPDRLNTEAFF 14 TRBV7-2
CASSLEAAAGGYGYTF 16 TRBV7-2
CASSYSSWSYEQYF 14 TRBV6-5
CASSDPSGGLTYEQYF 16 TRBV5-1
CASSPRTGSEQFF 13 TRBV27
CASSEGTGYGYTF 13 TRBV6-4
CASSLSHKDRIQYSPLHF 18 TRBV11-2
CASSYSGARGQGEAFF 16 TRBV6-5
CASSPGAEEKLFF 13 TRBV18
CASIKQGTTNEKLFF 15 TRBV6-6
CASSLSSVPTDTQYF 15 TRBV9
CSVERTGRETQYF 13 TRBV29-1
CASSYSTASNQPQHF 15 TRBV6-5
CASSPQGGGNYGYTF 15 TRBV5-1